The clone carrying this T cell receptor beta chain was observed at least ten times. As yet, its antigen is unknown. One entry per CDR3 protein, called by TCRdb with MiXCR from the 5' RACE reads. Of 250,000 to 400,000 distinct CDR3 sequences in the sample, around 10% were seen once. These data come from a study of CD8 T cells in ankylosing spondylitis. The study, taken as a whole, reports: Significantly higher representation of disease-linked clones was reported for matched ankylosing spondylitis synovial fluid.

Sequencing was done on a sample of blood, either unsorted or a sorted T cell fraction (not recorded which). The sequence derives from a female donor with ankylosing spondylitis or in good health (not recorded which).

CDR3 protein: CASSLVGTSDNEQFF. In nucleotides, the CDR3 is TGTGCCAGCAGCTTAGTAGGGACTAGCGACAATGAGCAGTTCTTC. This rearrangement joins TRBV7-2 to TRBJ2-1; TRBD2 aligns across 10 bases. After removal of 1 base from V and 5 bases from J, the junction contained 2 bases not matched to a gene. The CDR3 is 15 residues long. Germline-derived CDR1 and CDR2 are SGHTA and FQGNSA. The variable domain in full, with the rest retrieved from reference TRBV7-2 and TRBJ2-1, is GAGVSQSPSNKVTEKGKDVELRCDPISGHTALYWYRQSLGQGLEFLIYFQGNSAPDKSGLPSDRFSAERTGGSVSTLTIQRTQQEDSAVYLCASSLVGTSDNEQFFGPGTRLTVL.